This TCR beta chain was recovered during a study of cytomegalovirus exposure and HLA in healthy donors. Primers for the PCR totalled 60 Vbeta and 13 Jbeta. Under the authors' procedure: Later, an analysis found 75 million to 90 million unique TCR beta chains, and some 10 million of these were shared. Generated by immunoSEQ multiplex PCR, the TCRdb table keeps only in-frame clones and is missing some. V, J and clone size were drawn from that table, and D and trimming were deduced from the DNA. Of some 170,000 clones listed, about 75% are singletons. With 5 bases removed from V and 12 bases from J, the gap between germline ends came to 20 bases. The CDR3 sequence is 13 residues long. Germline V gene data show CDR1 as GTSNPN and CDR2 as SVGIG (reference sequence).

The chain couples TRBV30 to TRBJ2-1; tentative D call: TRBD2 (6 bases). The sequenced material came from PBMCs. The sequence was collected from a woman between 45 and 60 years old in good health and CMV-seropositive. The CDR3 DNA follows: TGTGCCTGGCCTTTACGGAGGGTGGTGGGGCAGTTCTTC. It is translated as CAWPLRRVVGQFF.